What follows are 21 T cell receptor beta chains derived from one specimen sequenced in a study of tumor-infiltrating lymphocytes in localized non-small cell lung cancer. The data were produced by immunoSEQ multiplex PCR, yet TCRdb's version contains in-frame clones alone and is incomplete. This sample has about 25,000 clones, with approximately 71% found just once. Sequenced: lung tumor tissue. These TCRs come from a human donor with non-small cell lung cancer.

The genes are TRBV29-1 and TRBJ2-7; 11 bases line up with TRBD2. Germline CDR1 SQVTM, CDR2 ANQGSEA. The CDR3 has 14 residues. J was trimmed by 0 bases and V by 5 bases; bases with no gene match: 3. CDR3 DNA: TGCAGCGTTTCCGGGACTAGCGGCTCCTACGAGCAGTACTTC. It encodes CSVSGTSGSYEQYF.

Only one count was recorded for this clone. J is TRBJ2-6 and V is TRBV19; D is possibly TRBD1 (5 bases). Germline values: CDR1 LNHDA, CDR2 SQIVND (reference sequence). V was shortened by 5 bases and J by 8 bases, with 10 bases between the two germline ends. The CDR3 has 13 residues. The DNA for the CDR3 is TGTGCCAGTAGTCCCAGGGTACCCAACGTCCTGACTTTC. It specifies CASSPRVPNVLTF.

The V and J genes are TRBV7-8 and TRBJ2-7; D is uncertain. V lost 1 base and J lost 0, with 13 bases in between. Germline V lookup: CDR1 SGHVS, CDR2 FQNEAQ. This CDR3 is built from 16 residues. In DNA form, the CDR3 reads TGTGCCAGCAGCTTAGGTGGGGTCCTCCTCTCCTACGAGCAGTACTTC. Amino acids: CASSLGGVLLSYEQYF. Using reference TRBV7-8 and TRBJ2-7 for the parts outside the CDR3, the full variable domain is GAGVSQSPRYKVAKRGQDVALRCDPISGHVSLFWYQQALGQGPEFLTYFQNEAQLDKSGLPSDRFFAERPEGSVSTLKIQRTQQEDSAVYLCASSLGGVLLSYEQYFGPGTRLTVT.

The chain joins TRBV5-1 to TRBJ2-5; D possibly uses TRBD1 or TRBD2 (7 bases each). V lost 4 bases and J 1 base, leaving 20 bases between the germline ends. Germline CDR1 and CDR2: SGHRS and YFSETQ. The CDR3 totals 17 residues. The CDR3 is CASSRGDSSILQETQYF. In nucleotides, the CDR3 is TGCGCCAGCAGCCGGGGGGACAGTTCCATACTCCAAGAGACCCAGTACTTC.

This clone is classed as medium-sized (0.01 to 0.1%). The V and J genes are TRBV5-4 and TRBJ2-1, with D hard to call. Germline V gives CDR1 SGHNT, CDR2 YYREEE (reference sequence). This CDR3 has 13 residues. Trimming stripped 2 bases from V and 4 bases from J, with 7 bases between. For the CDR3, the DNA is TGTGCCAGCAGCTTTAGCCCTTACAATGAGCAGTTCTTC. It specifies CASSFSPYNEQFF.

This clone showed up just a few times. The J gene is TRBJ1-2, the V gene TRBV7-9, with a possible D match to TRBD1 (5 bases). From germline, CDR1 is SEHNR and CDR2 FQNEAQ (reference sequence). The CDR3 covers 16 residues. Trimming cost V 4 bases and J 2 bases, with 17 bases left between them. Here the CDR3 reads CASSSGGGPSNYGYTF. CDR3 in DNA: TGTGCCAGCAGCTCGGGGGGAGGTCCGTCGAACTATGGCTACACCTTC.

The chain couples TRBV20-1 to TRBJ2-3, with D unclear. This CDR3 is built from 11 residues. Germline loops: CDR1 DFQATT, CDR2 SNEGSKA (reference sequence). Between the trimmed V and J ends, which lost 4 bases and 2 bases, there was a span of 4 bases. Written as DNA, the CDR3 is TGCAGTGCTACGTCCACAGATACGCAGTATTTT. Its translation: CSATSTDTQYF.

This clone has only a few counts. The chain recombines TRBV18 with TRBJ1-2; 9 bases fit TRBD1. The CDR3 totals 14 residues. Looked up from germline, CDR1 is KGHSH and CDR2 is LQKENI. J lost 8 bases, V lost 3 bases, and 7 bases had no gene match. CDR3 DNA: TGTGCCAGCTCACCTAGCGGACAGGGGTGGGGCTACACCTTC. The encoded protein is CASSPSGQGWGYTF. Full variable domain (outside the CDR3, taken from reference TRBV18 and TRBJ1-2): NAGVMQNPRHLVRRRGQEARLRCSPMKGHSHVYWYRQLPEEGLKFMVYLQKENIIDESGMPKERFSAEFPKEGPSILRIQQVVRGDSAAYFCASSPSGQGWGYTFGSGTRLTVV.

CDR3 DNA: TGTGCCAGCAGTGATAGGGGGACAGGGGGGATGTACTTC. It codes for CASSDRGTGGMYF. The V gene is TRBV6-1, the J gene TRBJ2-7; 11 nucleotides match TRBD1. Looked up from germline, CDR1 is MNHNS and CDR2 is SASEGT. Germline trimming cut 3 bases from V and 12 bases from J; bases unmatched to any gene: 7. This CDR3 comprises 13 residues.

The CDR3 loop is CASSYVGVETQYF. The CDR3 DNA follows: TGTGCCAGCAGTTACGTGGGGGTCGAGACCCAGTACTTC. This rearrangement joins TRBV6-5 to TRBJ2-5; D possibly uses TRBD1 or TRBD2 (5 bases each). The length of the CDR3 is 13 residues. CDR1 MNHEY and CDR2 SVGAGI come from the germline V gene. The V end was cut by 2 bases, the J end by 5 bases, with 9 bases between.

This clone is a singleton in its sample. This sequence joins TRBV29-1 and TRBJ2-3; D not certain. The germline V and J ends were trimmed by 4 bases and 1 base, with 9 bases remaining between them. The germline V gene encodes CDR1 SQVTM and CDR2 ANQGSEA. The CDR3 has 13 residues. The CDR3 nucleotides are TGCAGCGTTGGAGGAAGGGGCACAGATACGCAGTATTTT. It encodes CSVGGRGTDTQYF.

This clone appeared once. The chain couples TRBV18 to TRBJ1-2, with a possible D match to TRBD1 (6 bases). V was shortened by 0 bases and J by 6 bases, with 11 bases between the two germline ends. The germline gives CDR1 KGHSH, CDR2 LQKENI. The CDR3 has 14 residues. The CDR3 reads CASSPPGRGDGYTF. Written as DNA, the CDR3 is TGTGCCAGCTCACCACCAGGAAGGGGGGATGGCTACACCTTC.

The genes are TRBV11-1 and TRBJ2-1, with D perhaps matching TRBD1 or TRBD2 (6 bases each). CDR3 size: 12 residues. The V end was cut by 3 bases, the J end by 11 bases, with 11 bases between. CDR1 and CDR2 from the germline V gene are SGHAT and FQDESV (reference sequence). The CDR3 region has the DNA TGTGCCAGCAGCTTTAGTGGGGGGCAGCAGTTCTTC. It encodes CASSFSGGQQFF.

By frequency in the sample, this clone is medium-sized (0.01 to 0.1%). The identical CDR3 is also encoded by other nucleotide sequences in the sample. This sequence joins TRBV27 and TRBJ2-7, with D perhaps TRBD1 or TRBD2 (5 bases each). The V gene's germline CDR1 is MNHEY and CDR2 SMNVEV (reference sequence). Trimming took 6 bases from V and 4 from J, leaving 13 bases between them. The CDR3 extends over 13 amino acids. CDR3 in DNA: TGTGCCAGCAGGGGGACGCGATCTTACGAGCAGTACTTC. It codes for CASRGTRSYEQYF.

The CDR3 loop reads CASSPQNSNQPQHF. CDR3 nucleotides: TGCGCCAGCAGCCCACAGAATAGCAATCAGCCCCAGCATTTT. This chain uses TRBV4-1 with TRBJ1-5; no clear D gene. This CDR3 contains 14 residues. V lost 4 bases and J 0 bases, leaving 7 bases between the germline ends. CDR1 is MGHRA, CDR2 YSYEKL, per germline.

Relative to its sample, this clone is medium-sized. The V and J genes are TRBV2 and TRBJ1-1, with 10 bases identical to TRBD1. From germline, CDR1 is SNHLY and CDR2 FYNNEI. After removal of 8 bases from V and 5 bases from J, the junction contained 8 bases not matched to a gene. This CDR3 is 14 amino acids long. The CDR3 DNA is TGTGCCAGCGGGGGACAGGGGTCGGGAACTGAAGCTTTCTTT. Its translation is CASGGQGSGTEAFF.

V and J are TRBV5-4 and TRBJ1-3; D gene ambiguous. V lost 5 bases, J lost 4 bases, and 7 bases lay in between. The germline V gene encodes CDR1 SGHNT and CDR2 YYREEE (reference sequence). CDR3 length equals 12 residues. The DNA for the CDR3 is TGTGCCAGCAGTCTCTCGGGAAACACCATATATTTT. Protein product: CASSLSGNTIYF.

CDR3 sequence (DNA): TGTGCCAGCAGTTCCAACACCGGGGAGCTGTTTTTT. Translating gives CASSSNTGELFF. V and J are TRBV27 and TRBJ2-2; no clear D gene. Per the germline V gene, CDR1 is MNHEY and CDR2 is SMNVEV (reference sequence). The CDR3 is made up of 12 amino acids. Trimming shortened V by 4 bases and J by 2 bases, and 2 bases separated the two germline ends.

V and J are TRBV13 and TRBJ1-2; D unresolved. This CDR3 is 15 amino acids long. V lost 3 bases and J 4 bases, leaving 15 bases between the germline ends. CDR1 is PRHDT, CDR2 FYEKMQ, per germline (reference sequence). CDR3 amino acids: CASSFFGSGSYGYTF. Here the CDR3 DNA reads TGTGCCAGCAGCTTTTTTGGGTCGGGGAGCTATGGCTACACCTTC.

The chain is built from TRBV11-3 and TRBJ1-5; D gene uncertain. The V end was cut by 5 bases, the J end by 4 bases, with 9 bases between. The CDR3 has 13 amino acids. In germline, CDR1 is SGHNT, CDR2 YENEEA. CDR3 sequence reads: CASSPELNQPQHF. The CDR3 DNA follows: TGTGCCAGCAGCCCGGAATTAAATCAGCCCCAGCATTTT.

The chain employs TRBV2 and TRBJ1-3; D possibly corresponds to TRBD1 (6 bases). The ends were cut back, 9 bases at V and 0 bases at J, with 9 bases in the middle. Germline loops: CDR1 SNHLY, CDR2 FYNNEI. CDR3 length equals 13 residues. CDR3 region: CASTGLSGNTIYF. For the CDR3, the DNA is TGTGCCAGTACAGGGCTCTCTGGAAACACCATATATTTT.